This T cell receptor beta chain is drawn from a study of monozygotic twins with inflammatory bowel disease. The UMIs contained a 6-nucleotide sample barcode. They were added by template switching during cDNA synthesis. Following a re-call of the 5' RACE reads, TCRdb has one entry per CDR3 protein and lacks DNA. This sample's table has 400,000 to 500,000 distinct CDR3 sequences. In the case of this clonotype: Its antigen is currently unknown.

Points from the study as a whole: Especially with disease activity, IBD patients shared fewer clonotypes with others than healthy twins did. Evidence failed to back one strong IBD-linked signal or clonotype. No separation of different T cell subtypes was possible.

The CDR3 has 14 amino acids. The germline V gene encodes CDR1 SGHRS and CDR2 YFSETQ. The sequence derives from a human donor with ulcerative colitis or Crohn's disease, or a healthy co-twin of an affected twin (not recorded which). Sequenced: blood. This rearrangement joins TRBV5-1 to TRBJ2-1. The CDR3 region is CASAAGGSYNEQFF.